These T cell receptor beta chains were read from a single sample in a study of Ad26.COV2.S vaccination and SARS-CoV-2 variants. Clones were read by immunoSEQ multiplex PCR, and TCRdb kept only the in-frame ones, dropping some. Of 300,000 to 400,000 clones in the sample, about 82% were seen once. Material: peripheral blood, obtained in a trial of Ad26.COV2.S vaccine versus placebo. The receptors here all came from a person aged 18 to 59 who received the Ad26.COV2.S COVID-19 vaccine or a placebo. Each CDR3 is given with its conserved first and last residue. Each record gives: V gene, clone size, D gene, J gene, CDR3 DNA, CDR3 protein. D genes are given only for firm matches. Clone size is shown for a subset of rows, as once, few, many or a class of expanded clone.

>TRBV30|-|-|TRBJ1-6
TGTGCCTGGAGCCCCCGTCATGGGGGGGGGATATGGAATTCACCCCTCCACTTT
CAWSPRHGGGIWNSPLHF
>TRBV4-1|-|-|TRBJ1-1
TGCGCCAGCAGCCAAGGGCAGGGAGGGAACACTGAAGCTTTCTTT
CASSQGQGGNTEAFF
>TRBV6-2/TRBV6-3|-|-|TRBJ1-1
TGTGCCAGCAGCCCTATGGGGTACACTGAAGCTTTCTTT
CASSPMGYTEAFF
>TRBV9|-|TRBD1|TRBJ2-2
TGTGCCAGCAGCGCCAGGGGGCAGACCGGGGAGCTGTTTTTT
CASSARGQTGELFF
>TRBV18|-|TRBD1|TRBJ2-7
TGTGCCAGCTCCCCGGGACAGGGAACCTCCTACGAGCAGTACTTC
CASSPGQGTSYEQYF
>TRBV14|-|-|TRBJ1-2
TGTGCCAGCAGCCTAACCGTGGTCCCCAACTATGGCTACACCTTC
CASSLTVVPNYGYTF
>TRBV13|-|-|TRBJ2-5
TGTGCCAGCAGCTTATGGGCCTTCCGTGAGACCCAGTACTTC
CASSLWAFRETQYF
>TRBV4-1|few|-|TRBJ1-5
TGCGCCAGCAGCCTGTCTGGGACACCTGGGCGGCCCCAGCATTTT
CASSLSGTPGRPQHF
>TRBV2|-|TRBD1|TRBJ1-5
TGTGCCAGCAGCGGACAGGGGGCAAAACAGCCCCAGCATTTT
CASSGQGAKQPQHF
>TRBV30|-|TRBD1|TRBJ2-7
TGTGCCCGCCGGGACAGGGGTAGAGACGAGCAGTACTTC
CARRDRGRDEQYF
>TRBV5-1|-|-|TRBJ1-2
TGCGCCAGCAGCTTGGACGGTTGGGGGAAGTATGGCTACACCTTC
CASSLDGWGKYGYTF
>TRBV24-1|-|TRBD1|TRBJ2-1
TGTGCCACCAGTGATTCGGGACAGGGAAAATACAATGAGCAGTTCTTC
CATSDSGQGKYNEQFF
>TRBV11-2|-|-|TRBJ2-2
TGTGCCAGCAGCCTCAACATCAACACCGGGGAGCTGTTTTTT
CASSLNINTGELFF
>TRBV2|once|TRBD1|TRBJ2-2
TGTGCCAGCAGGACAGGGGGCGGTGGCGGGGAGCTGTTTTTT
CASRTGGGGGELFF
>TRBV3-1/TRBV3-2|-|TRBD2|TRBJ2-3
TGTGCCAGCAGCTCCCGGAGCCCGGGACTAGCGGGGGCTCTCACAGATACGCAGTATTTT
CASSSRSPGLAGALTDTQYF
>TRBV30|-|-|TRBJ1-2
TGTGCCTGGAGTGGGACATATGGCTACACCTTC
CAWSGTYGYTF
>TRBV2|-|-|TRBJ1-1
TGTGCCAGCACCGTCGGGGGTTACACTGAAGCTTTCTTT
CASTVGGYTEAFF
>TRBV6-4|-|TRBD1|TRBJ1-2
TGTGCCAGCAGCCCTACAGGGGGGTATGGCTACACCTTC
CASSPTGGYGYTF
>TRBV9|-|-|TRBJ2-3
TGTGCCAGCAGCGTAGCTAAAGGGGGTAGCCCAGCCACAGATACGCAGTATTTT
CASSVAKGGSPATDTQYF
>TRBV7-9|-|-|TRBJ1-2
TGTGCCAGCAGCCCCGACTTATCGGGCTACACCTTC
CASSPDLSGYTF
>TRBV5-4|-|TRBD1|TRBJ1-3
TGTGCCAGCAGCCCGGGCCGGGACAGGGCTGGAAACACCATATATTTT
CASSPGRDRAGNTIYF
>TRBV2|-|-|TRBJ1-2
TGTGCCAGCAGTGAAATCGGGACGTGGGGCTACACCTTC
CASSEIGTWGYTF
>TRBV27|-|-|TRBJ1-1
TGTGCCAGCAGTTCAATCGTCCAGGACAACACTGAAGCTTTCTTT
CASSSIVQDNTEAFF
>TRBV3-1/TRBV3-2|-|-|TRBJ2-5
TGTGCCAGCAGCCAAGTGTTAGAGGAGACCCAGTACTTC
CASSQVLEETQYF
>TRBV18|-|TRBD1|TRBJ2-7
TGTGCCAGCTCACCCGGGGACAGGGGCCCCTACGAGCAGTACTTC
CASSPGDRGPYEQYF
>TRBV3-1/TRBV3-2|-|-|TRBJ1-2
TGTGCCAGCAGCCAAGACAGGGCCTATGGCTACACCTTC
CASSQDRAYGYTF
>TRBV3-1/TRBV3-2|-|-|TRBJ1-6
TGTGCCAGCAGCCCGTCCCCCTCGGCACCCCTCCACTTT
CASSPSPSAPLHF
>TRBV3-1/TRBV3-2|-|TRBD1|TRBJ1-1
TGTGCCAGCAGCCAGGGACAGTGGAACACTGAAGCTTTCTTT
CASSQGQWNTEAFF
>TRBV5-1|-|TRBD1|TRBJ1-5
TGCGCCAGCAGCTTGGGACAGGGTCGGAACAATCAGCCCCAGCATTTT
CASSLGQGRNNQPQHF
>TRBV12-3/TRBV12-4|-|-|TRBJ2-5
TGTGCCAGCAGTACGACGGATGGGAAGACCCAGTACTTC
CASSTTDGKTQYF
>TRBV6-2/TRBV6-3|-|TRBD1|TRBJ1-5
TGTGCCAGCAGTCCCGGACAGGGTCGAAATCAGCCCCAGCATTTT
CASSPGQGRNQPQHF
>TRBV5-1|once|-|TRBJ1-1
TGCGCCAGCAGCTTGGATGGTACCGGGGGGACTGAAGCTTTCTTT
CASSLDGTGGTEAFF
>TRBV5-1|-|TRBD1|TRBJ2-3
TGCGCCAGCAGCTCCGGGACAGGCGTTGCAGATACGCAGTATTTT
CASSSGTGVADTQYF
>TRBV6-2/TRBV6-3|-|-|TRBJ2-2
TGTGCCAGCAGTTACCTACGGGGCACCGGGGAGCTGTTTTTT
CASSYLRGTGELFF
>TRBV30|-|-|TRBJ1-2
TGTGCCTGGAGTGTACTGGCAGGTCTAGGTGGCTACACCTTC
CAWSVLAGLGGYTF
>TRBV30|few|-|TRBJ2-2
TGTGCCTGGAGCGCCGTGGGATTTCTAAAAAACACCGGGGAGCTGTTTTTT
CAWSAVGFLKNTGELFF
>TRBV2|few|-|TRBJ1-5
TGTGCCAGCAGTGAGGAGGGGGATCAGCCCCAGCATTTT
CASSEEGDQPQHF
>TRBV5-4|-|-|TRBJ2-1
TGTGCCAGCAGAGACGGACAGTACAATGAGCAGTTCTTC
CASRDGQYNEQFF
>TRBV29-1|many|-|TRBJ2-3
TGCAGCGTTGAGAAGGGGGGGCCTGACACAGATACGCAGTATTTT
CSVEKGGPDTDTQYF
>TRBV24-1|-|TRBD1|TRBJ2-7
TGTGCCACCAGTGATTTGGACAGGGGATCCTACGAGCAGTACTTC
CATSDLDRGSYEQYF
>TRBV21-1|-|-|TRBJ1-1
TGTGCCAGCAACAAAATTGACAGGGGGCGGACTGAAGCTTTCTTT
CASNKIDRGRTEAFF